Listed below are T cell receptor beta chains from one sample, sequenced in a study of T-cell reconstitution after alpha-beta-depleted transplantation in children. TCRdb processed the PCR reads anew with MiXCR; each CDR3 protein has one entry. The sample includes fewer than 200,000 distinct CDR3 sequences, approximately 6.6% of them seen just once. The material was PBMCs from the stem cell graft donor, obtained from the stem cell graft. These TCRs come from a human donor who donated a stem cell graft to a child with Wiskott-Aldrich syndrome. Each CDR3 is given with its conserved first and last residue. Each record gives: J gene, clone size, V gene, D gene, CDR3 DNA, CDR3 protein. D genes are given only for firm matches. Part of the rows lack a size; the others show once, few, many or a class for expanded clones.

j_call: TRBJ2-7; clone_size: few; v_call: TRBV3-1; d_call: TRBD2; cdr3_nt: TGTGCCAGCAGCCAACCGGGACTAGCGGGAAGAGGGATTTACGAGCAGTACTTC; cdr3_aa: CASSQPGLAGRGIYEQYF
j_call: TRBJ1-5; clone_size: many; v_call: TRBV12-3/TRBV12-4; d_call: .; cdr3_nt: TGTGCCAGCAGTCCGCAGGGGTATGTCCAGCCCCAGCATTTT; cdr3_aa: CASSPQGYVQPQHF
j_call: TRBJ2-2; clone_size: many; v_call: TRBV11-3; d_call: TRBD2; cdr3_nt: TGTGCCAGCAGCCTCCGTGGCGGGGGGGCCTCCGGGGAGCTGTTTTTT; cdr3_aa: CASSLRGGGASGELFF
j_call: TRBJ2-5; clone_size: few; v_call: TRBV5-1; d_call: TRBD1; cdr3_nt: TGCGCCAGCAGCTTGGAGGGACAGGGGGCGCGAGAGACCCAGTACTTC; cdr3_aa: CASSLEGQGARETQYF
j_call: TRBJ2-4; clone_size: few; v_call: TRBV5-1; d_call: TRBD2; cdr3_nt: TGCGCCAGCAGCTTGGGCAGCGGGGGGAACATTCAGTACTTC; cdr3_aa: CASSLGSGGNIQYF
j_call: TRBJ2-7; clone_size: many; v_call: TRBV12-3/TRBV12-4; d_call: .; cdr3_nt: TGTGCCAGCACCCCGGACAGTCTCTACGAGCAGTACTTC; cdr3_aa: CASTPDSLYEQYF
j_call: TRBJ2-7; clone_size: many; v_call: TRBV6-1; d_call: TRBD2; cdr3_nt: TGTGCCAGCAGTGAGGAGCGGGGGGTCTCCTACGAGCAGTACTTC; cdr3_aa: CASSEERGVSYEQYF
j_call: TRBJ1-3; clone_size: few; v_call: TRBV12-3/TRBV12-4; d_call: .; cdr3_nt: TGTGCCAGCAGTTTACTGGCCCACTCTGGAAACACCATATATTTT; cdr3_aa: CASSLLAHSGNTIYF
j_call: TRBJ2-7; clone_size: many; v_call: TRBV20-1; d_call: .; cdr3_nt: TGCAGTGCTAGAGATTACGTCGGGGCCTACGAGCAGTACTTC; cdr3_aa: CSARDYVGAYEQYF
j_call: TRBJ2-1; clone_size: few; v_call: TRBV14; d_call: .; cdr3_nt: TGTGCCAGCAGCCAAGTACCTGGGGGTGAGCAGTTCTTC; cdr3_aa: CASSQVPGGEQFF
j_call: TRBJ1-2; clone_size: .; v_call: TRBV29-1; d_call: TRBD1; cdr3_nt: TGCAGCGTTGAAGATCGTAGGATCGGGGGACAGGGGAACCGACTCTATGGCTACACCTTC; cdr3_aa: CSVEDRRIGGQGNRLYGYTF
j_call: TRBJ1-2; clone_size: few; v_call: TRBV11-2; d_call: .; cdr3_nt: TGTGCCAGCAGCAGATGGGACGGAGTAACTTATGGCTACACCTTC; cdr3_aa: CASSRWDGVTYGYTF
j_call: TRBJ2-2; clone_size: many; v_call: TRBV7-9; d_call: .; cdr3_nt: TGTGCCAGCAGCCCCTGGGACCAAACCGGGGAGCTGTTTTTT; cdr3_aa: CASSPWDQTGELFF
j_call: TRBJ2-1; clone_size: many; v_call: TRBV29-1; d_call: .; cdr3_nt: TGCAGCGTTGAGGGCTATGGCTGGGAGTCGGCCTACAATGAGCAGTTCTTC; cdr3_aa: CSVEGYGWESAYNEQFF
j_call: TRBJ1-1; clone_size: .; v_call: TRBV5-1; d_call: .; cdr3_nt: TGCGCCAGCAGCTTGGCTGCAGGGACTGAAGCTTTCTTT; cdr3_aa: CASSLAAGTEAFF
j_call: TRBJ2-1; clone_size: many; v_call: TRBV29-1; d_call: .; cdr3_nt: TGCAGCGTTGAAAAAAGGGGGTTGTACAATGAGCAGTTCTTC; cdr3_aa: CSVEKRGLYNEQFF
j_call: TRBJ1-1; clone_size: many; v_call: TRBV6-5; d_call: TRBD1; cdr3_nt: TGTGCCAGCAGTTACCTCGACAGGGAAGGGACTGAAGCTTTCTTT; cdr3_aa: CASSYLDREGTEAFF
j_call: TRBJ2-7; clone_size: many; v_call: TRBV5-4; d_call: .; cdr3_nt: TGTGCCAGCAGCTTTGTACCCAGGGAAGTTTTTGACGAAAACTCCTACGAGCAGTACTTC; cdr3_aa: CASSFVPREVFDENSYEQYF